The entry below gives a single TCR beta chain sequence along with its context. This entry is derived from a study of cytomegalovirus exposure and HLA in healthy donors. 13 Jbeta primers and 60 Vbeta primers were used for the PCR. Using immunoSEQ multiplex PCR, the repertoire was profiled, and TCRdb retains in-frame clones only, with some absent. The sample records about 86,000 clones, 79% being singletons. The CDR3 consists of 15 residues. Germline CDR1 is SGHRS and CDR2 is YFSETQ. The V and J ends lost 0 bases and 7 bases respectively, with 17 bases between them. The receptor's source is a woman in her thirties or forties in good health and CMV-seropositive. This chain links TRBV5-1 with TRBJ2-7, with D possibly matching TRBD2 (7 bases). The sample taken for sequencing was PBMCs. The CDR3 DNA follows: TGCGCCAGCAGCTTGGGCGGGGGCCCCGGTTGGGAGCAGTACTTC. Encoded protein: CASSLGGGPGWEQYF.